Listed below are T cell receptor beta chains from one sample, sequenced in a study of cytomegalovirus exposure and HLA in healthy donors. The data were produced by immunoSEQ multiplex PCR, yet TCRdb's version contains in-frame clones alone and is incomplete. The sample carries some 110,000 clones, 82% recorded once. The sample consisted of PBMCs. These receptors all stem from a man aged 30-40 years in good health and CMV-seropositive. CDR3s include the opening cysteine and the closing phenylalanine or tryptophan.

v_call	j_call	cdr3_aa
TRBV28	TRBJ2-7	CASSWTGGQGNTYEQYF
TRBV11-2	TRBJ2-5	CASSPGLAWETQYF
TRBV18	TRBJ2-3	CASSPGSPDTQYF
TRBV9	TRBJ2-7	CASAASGASEQYF
TRBV19	TRBJ1-5	CASTPRGGATSNQPQHF
TRBV7-9	TRBJ2-2	CASSEGQGDTGELFF
TRBV14	TRBJ2-2	CASSQVGRDHTGELFF
TRBV5-6	TRBJ2-5	CASSSVFGKETQYF
TRBV6-1	TRBJ2-1	CASRPPGEDNEQFF
TRBV7-8	TRBJ1-1	CASSLEAAVNTEAFF
TRBV7-7	TRBJ2-3	CASSKQGTPTDTQYF
TRBV5-4	TRBJ1-1	CASSLFSGANTEAFF
TRBV7-3	TRBJ1-1	CASSLRGRAEAFF
TRBV5-5	TRBJ1-2	CASSLRIPGYGYTF
TRBV29-1	TRBJ2-4	CSVLGTADVLAKNIQYF
TRBV1	TRBJ1-2	CTSSQDPPGRNYGYTF
TRBV5-1	TRBJ1-2	CASSRAREGIGNGYTF
TRBV5-1	TRBJ2-3	CASSLGLAGELGDTQYF
TRBV7-6	TRBJ1-5	CASSRDSDQPQHF
TRBV5-4	TRBJ2-7	CASSLDTSSYEQYF
TRBV28	TRBJ2-3	CASSSNGERGGDTQYF
TRBV5-1	TRBJ2-1	CASREVSGEQFF
TRBV2	TRBJ2-6	CASSPQNSGANVLTF
TRBV19	TRBJ1-1	CASSIQQGGKAFF
TRBV27	TRBJ2-2	CASSFFEGTGELFF
TRBV11-2	TRBJ2-2	CASRQGSNTGELFF
TRBV14	TRBJ2-1	CASSQVLFSYNEQFF
TRBV28	TRBJ2-6	CASSFGGPGANVLTF
TRBV9	TRBJ2-5	CASSVGGGAETQYF
TRBV28	TRBJ2-3	CASSLVGQWELDTQYF
TRBV28	TRBJ2-3	CASLSVADTQYF
TRBV11-3	TRBJ2-3	CASSLYTDTQYF
TRBV7-2	TRBJ1-5	CASSLEGASNQPQHF
TRBV9	TRBJ1-1	CASSGGQSTEAFF
TRBV5-1	TRBJ2-1	CASSLNTRGPDEQFF
TRBV5-4	TRBJ2-1	CASSSASGISRVGYNEQFF
TRBV5-1	TRBJ2-5	CASGGGSGETQYF
TRBV28	TRBJ2-5	CASSLWRREETQYF
TRBV6-5	TRBJ1-1	CASSYLAASTEAFF
TRBV6-5	TRBJ1-1	CASSYQGQANTEAFF
TRBV5-1	TRBJ2-1	CASSAHRGNEQFF
TRBV11-3	TRBJ1-1	CASSLGARTEAFF
TRBV9	TRBJ2-1	CASSVRPLASSYNEQFF
TRBV7-8	TRBJ2-1	CASSLDVGGGFRNEQFF
TRBV6-5	TRBJ1-1	CASSYYMNTEAFF
TRBV11-1	TRBJ2-3	CASSRLAGGTDTQYF
TRBV5-4	TRBJ1-6	CASSLDPGALGSPLHF
TRBV7-8	TRBJ2-1	CASSLGQGFEQFF
TRBV18	TRBJ1-2	CASSPDRDYGYTF
TRBV7-9	TRBJ2-5	CASSPGLAGIETQYF
TRBV5-1	TRBJ1-5	CASSPGQGGSNQPQHF
TRBV30	TRBJ2-1	CAWSKAGTYNEQFF
TRBV19	TRBJ1-1	CASSIGGGTEAFF
TRBV6-1	TRBJ1-1	CASSGAAGTEAFF
TRBV10-2	TRBJ2-2	CASSGRGTGELFF
TRBV18	TRBJ1-2	CASSPDKNYGYTF
TRBV7-9	TRBJ2-1	CASSLGFLNEQFF